Reported below is one T cell receptor beta chain. V was pared by 4 bases and J by 2 bases, with 12 bases between. The length of the CDR3 is 14 residues. Germline loops: CDR1 MDHEN, CDR2 SYDVKM. The sample originates from a study of shared clonotypes between healthy human individuals. Using immunoSEQ multiplex PCR, the repertoire was profiled, and TCRdb retains in-frame clones only, with some absent. There are around 1,000,000 clones in the sample; roughly 77% occur only once, and approximately 0.95% lies in the top ten. The sequenced sample was memory CD4+ T cells from PBMCs. As to subset: CD45RA-negative fraction. V gene TRBV28 combines with J gene TRBJ2-7; either TRBD1 or TRBD2 may fit D (5 bases each). The sequence was obtained from a young man in good health. Some clones in this sample may be carry-over from other donors' samples. The CDR3 reads CASSWDAGTYEQYF. CDR3 nucleotides: TGTGCCAGCAGTTGGGACGCCGGCACCTACGAGCAGTACTTC. The whole variable domain, remainder taken from reference TRBV28 and TRBJ2-7, is DVKVTQSSRYLVKRTGEKVFLECVQDMDHENMFWYRQDPGLGLRLIYFSYDVKMKEKGDIPEGYSVSREKKERFSLILESASTNQTSMYLCASSWDAGTYEQYFGPGTRLTVT.